This TCR beta chain was retrieved from a study of OX40 agonist ivuxolimab in advanced cancers. Study-level background: Ivuxolimab was administered intravenously to patients at 0.01 to 10 mg/kg every 2 weeks. Participants, 82.7% male, averaged about 59 years of age, ranging from roughly 23 to 80. Prior anti-PD-1, anti-PD-L1 or anti-CTLA-4 therapy was allowed; 40% had some.

Repertoires were generated with immunoSEQ multiplex PCR, while TCRdb's copy carries only in-frame clones and drops some. The sample includes tens of thousands of clones, approximately 81% of them seen just once. This clone was seen a few times. No antigen is known for it. CDR1 and CDR2 from the germline V gene are SGHTA and FQGNSA. V dropped 1 base and J dropped 11 bases, with 11 bases sitting between them. The CDR3 consists of 12 residues. Study conclusions and caveats: Expanded peripheral T cells had an undetermined antigen specificity.

The chain recombines TRBV7-2 with TRBJ1-1; D not certain. This TCR was recovered from an adult with an advanced solid tumor such as melanoma, head and neck, liver or kidney cancer. The sample consisted of CD4+ or CD8+ T cells sorted from blood, taken in a trial of the OX40 agonist ivuxolimab. The CDR3 loop reads CASSLVGGAAFF. The CDR3 coding sequence is TGTGCCAGCAGCTTAGTTGGAGGTGCGGCTTTCTTT.